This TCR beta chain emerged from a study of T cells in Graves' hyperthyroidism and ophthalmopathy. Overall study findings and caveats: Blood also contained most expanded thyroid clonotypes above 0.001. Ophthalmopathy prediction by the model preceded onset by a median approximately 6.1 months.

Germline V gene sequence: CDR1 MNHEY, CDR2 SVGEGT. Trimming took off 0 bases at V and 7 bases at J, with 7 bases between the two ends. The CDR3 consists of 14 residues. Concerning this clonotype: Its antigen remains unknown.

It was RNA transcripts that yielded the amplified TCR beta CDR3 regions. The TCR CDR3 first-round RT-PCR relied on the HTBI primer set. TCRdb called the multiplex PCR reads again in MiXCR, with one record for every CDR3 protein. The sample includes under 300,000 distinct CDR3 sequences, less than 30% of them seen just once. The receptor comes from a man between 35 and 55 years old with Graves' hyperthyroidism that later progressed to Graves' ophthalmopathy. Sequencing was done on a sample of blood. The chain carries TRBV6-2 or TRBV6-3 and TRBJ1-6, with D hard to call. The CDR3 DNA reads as TGTGCCAGCAGTTACTCCGGGCAGAATTCACCCCTCCACTTT. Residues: CASSYSGQNSPLHF.